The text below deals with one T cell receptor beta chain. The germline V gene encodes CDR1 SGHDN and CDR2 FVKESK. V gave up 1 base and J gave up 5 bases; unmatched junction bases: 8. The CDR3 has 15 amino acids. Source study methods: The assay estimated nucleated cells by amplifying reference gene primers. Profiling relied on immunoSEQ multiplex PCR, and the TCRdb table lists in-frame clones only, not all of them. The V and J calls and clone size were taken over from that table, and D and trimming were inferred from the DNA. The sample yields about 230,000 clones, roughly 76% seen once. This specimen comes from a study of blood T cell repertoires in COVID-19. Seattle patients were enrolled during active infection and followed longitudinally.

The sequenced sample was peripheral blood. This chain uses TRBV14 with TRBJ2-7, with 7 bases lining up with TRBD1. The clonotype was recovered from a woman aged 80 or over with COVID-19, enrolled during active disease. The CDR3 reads CASSQAGGVNDEQYF. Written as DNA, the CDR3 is TGTGCCAGCAGCCAAGCAGGGGGAGTAAACGACGAGCAGTACTTC.